The 4 T cell receptor beta chains below were found in one sample sequenced in a study of shared clonotypes between healthy human individuals. Profiling relied on immunoSEQ multiplex PCR, and the TCRdb table lists in-frame clones only, not all of them. The sample records roughly 1,500,000 clones, under 99% being singletons. Sample: naive CD4+ T cells sorted from blood. Subset indicated: CD45RA+ positively selected. These receptors all come from a man aged 25-40 years in good health.

This chain links TRBV5-1 with TRBJ2-2; 13 nucleotides agree with TRBD2. Germline values: CDR1 SGHRS, CDR2 YFSETQ. This CDR3 is 17 amino acids long. The V and J ends lost 6 bases and 7 bases, in that order; junction bases with no gene match: 12. The CDR3 DNA reads as TGCGCCAGCATCCCCACCCCGACTAGCGGGAGGAGCGGGGAGCTGTTTTTT. Its protein is CASIPTPTSGRSGELFF. Based on the CDR3 plus reference TRBV5-1 and TRBJ2-2, the full variable domain is KAGVTQTPRYLIKTRGQQVTLSCSPISGHRSVSWYQQTPGQGLQFLFEYFSETQRNKGNFPGRFSGRQFSNSRSEMNVSTLELGDSALYLCASIPTPTSGRSGELFFGEGSRLTVL.

The V call is TRBV10-3, the J call TRBJ2-2, with D perhaps matching TRBD1 (7 bases). The germline V gene encodes CDR1 ENHRY and CDR2 SYGVKD. V was trimmed by 11 bases and J by 5 bases, leaving 15 bases between them. The CDR3 has 13 residues. For the CDR3, the DNA is TGTGCCTCCAGGGGGGTGCGGACCGGGGAGCTGTTTTTT. Translating gives CASRGVRTGELFF.

Concerning this clone itself: The same CDR3 also results from other DNA sequences found in this sample. The V call is TRBV28, the J call TRBJ1-1; 8 bases are shared with TRBD1. This CDR3 is 12 amino acids long. Germline assignment: CDR1 MDHEN and CDR2 SYDVKM. The J segment lost 14 bases and the V segment lost 1 base, leaving 6 bases of the junction unmatched. This CDR3 is CASSLSQGEAFF. For the CDR3, the DNA is TGTGCCAGCAGTTTATCACAGGGGGAGGCATTCTTT.

The rearrangement uses TRBV6-6 and TRBJ2-7, with 12 bases lining up with TRBD2. This CDR3 spans 16 amino acids. Germline loops: CDR1 MNHNY, CDR2 SVGAGI (reference sequence). V was clipped by 3 bases and J by 6 bases; unmatched bases: 9. In DNA form, the CDR3 reads TGTGCCAGCAGTTATCTACCGGGACTAGCGGGTGGCGAGCAGTACTTC. The encoded protein is CASSYLPGLAGGEQYF.